The 10 T cell receptor beta chains reported below all come from one sample, sequenced in a study of cytomegalovirus exposure and HLA in healthy donors. The PCR made use of 60 Vbeta and 13 Jbeta primers. Generated by immunoSEQ multiplex PCR, the TCRdb table keeps only in-frame clones and is missing some. Among fewer than 200,000 clones listed, over 75% were seen once. Source material: PBMCs. The receptors come from a human donor in good health.

The CDR3 nucleotides read TGTGCCAGCAGTTACGCAGGGGACGGGAGCAATCAGCCCCAGCATTTT. Protein product: CASSYAGDGSNQPQHF. The chain uses TRBV6-5 and TRBJ1-5, with D tentatively TRBD1 (6 bases). Trimming shortened V by 2 bases and J by 1 base, and 12 bases separated the two germline ends. Germline CDR1 and CDR2: MNHEY and SVGAGI. This CDR3 has 16 amino acids.

This CDR3 reads CASSYRGSGGYTF. In nucleotides, the CDR3 is TGTGCCAGCAGTTACAGGGGTTCTGGTGGCTACACCTTC. V and J are TRBV6-5 and TRBJ1-2; TRBD1 might be the D (5 bases). Between the trimmed V and J ends, which lost 2 bases and 7 bases, there was a span of 11 bases. The CDR3 is 13 amino acids. The germline gives CDR1 MNHEY, CDR2 SVGAGI.

The V call is TRBV7-9, the J call TRBJ1-5; D unclear. The CDR3 contains 14 residues. V lost 5 bases, J lost 7 bases, and 15 bases lay in between. Germline-derived CDR1 and CDR2 are SEHNR and FQNEAQ (reference sequence). The CDR3 DNA is TGTGCCAGCAGCCCCGGTGGATTGAGGCAGCCCCAGCATTTT. Amino acids: CASSPGGLRQPQHF.

This chain links TRBV14 with TRBJ2-7; 8 bases align to TRBD2. With V trimmed by 4 bases and J by 4 bases, 3 bases remained unmatched. Germline-derived CDR1 and CDR2 are SGHDN and FVKESK. CDR3 length: 13 amino acids. In DNA form, the CDR3 reads TGTGCCAGCAGCCTCGGACTAGCTTACGAGCAGTACTTC. Encoded protein: CASSLGLAYEQYF.

V is TRBV7-2 and J is TRBJ1-5; 9 bases match TRBD1. The CDR3 contains 13 residues. V dropped 5 bases and J dropped 4; count of bases not matched to a gene: 0. Germline V gene data show CDR1 as SGHTA and CDR2 as FQGNSA. The CDR3 region has the DNA TGTGCCAGCAGCGGACAGGGGAATCAGCCCCAGCATTTT. Protein: CASSGQGNQPQHF.

The V call is TRBV12-5, the J call TRBJ2-2; 7 positions agree with TRBD1. Germline values: CDR1 LGHNT, CDR2 FRNRAP. CDR3 length equals 13 residues. V lost 5 bases, J lost 4 bases, and 1 base stayed unmatched. CDR3 in DNA: TGTGCTAGTGGTAGGACAGGCACCGGGGAGCTGTTTTTT. Amino acid sequence: CASGRTGTGELFF.

V usage is TRBV29-1 and J usage is TRBJ1-5; D remains ambiguous. V lost 5 bases and J lost 5, with 10 bases in between. Germline assignment: CDR1 SQVTM and CDR2 ANQGSEA. The CDR3 consists of 12 residues. CDR3 region: CSVHEGDQPQHF. The CDR3 region has the DNA TGCAGCGTTCACGAGGGAGATCAGCCCCAGCATTTT.

The rearrangement uses TRBV6-6 and TRBJ2-7; tentative D call: TRBD2 (6 bases). With 6 bases removed from V and 1 base from J, the gap between germline ends came to 16 bases. Germline V gene sequence: CDR1 MNHNY, CDR2 SVGAGI (reference sequence). CDR3 length: 15 residues. CDR3 sequence reads: CASRGGTLLSYEQYF. CDR3 coding DNA: TGTGCCAGCAGGGGCGGGACTCTGCTATCCTACGAGCAGTACTTC.

This CDR3 reads CASSSTNTGELFF. The CDR3 nucleotides read TGTGCCAGCAGCTCTACGAACACCGGGGAGCTGTTTTTT. This chain links TRBV7-3 with TRBJ2-2; the D is unclear. Germline V gene sequence: CDR1 SGHTA, CDR2 FQGTGA. The V end was cut by 4 bases, the J end by 0 bases, with 3 bases between. The CDR3 length is 13 residues.

The chain joins TRBV7-9 to TRBJ1-6, with 7 nucleotides matching TRBD1. The CDR3 totals 13 residues. CDR1 and CDR2 (germline): SEHNR, FQNEAQ (reference sequence). Trimming cost V 10 bases and J 7 bases; bases outside gene matches: 7. In nucleotides, the CDR3 is TGTGCCACGCAGGGGGTCGGGAATTCACCCCTCCACTTT. It translates to CATQGVGNSPLHF.